One T cell receptor (beta chain) is described in this entry. Its target antigen remains unknown. Per-base quality was not reported, and no clone a single base away is much larger than it. Using the deep immunoSEQ assay, multiplex PCR amplified TCR CDR3 regions from genomic DNA. For each cell subset, the extracted genomic DNA was distributed evenly across all wells of several immunoSEQ 96-well plates, and each plate served as one replicate. For sorted subsets, about 200 ng genomic DNA, equal to tens of thousands of T cell genomes, was loaded into each replicate PCR. Purified libraries were quantified with a Qubit 3.0 fluorometer, sized on a Bioanalyzer 2100, and re-quantified with the KAPA Library Quantification kit. Each immunoSEQ 96-well plate was sequenced on its own single-read 150-cycle Illumina NextSeq 550 flow cell. The study's processing was this. Because the immunoSEQ output held only junctional sequences and lacked quality scores, the filtering could not match the filtering applied to full-length reads. To assign V/J genes and CDR3, sequences were annotated against IMGT germline references using PyIR, a Python wrapper for IgBLAST v1.9. Reads were removed for weak V/J assignments (E-value above 1e-6), missing CDR3, stop codons, out-of-frame junctions, or ambiguous translated residues. A V3J clonotype was defined by an identical inferred V gene, J gene, and CDR3 amino acid sequence. The percentage overlap between two repertoires was calculated by dividing the number of shared unique clonotypes by the size of the smaller repertoire. Repertoire richness was assessed with RTK rarefaction, the Chao1 estimator, and Recon v2.1 estimates of unobserved clonotypes. For all TCRbeta clonotypes obtained by the gDNA method from a handful of donors, generation probabilities were computed with OLGA. TCRdb stores this immuneACCESS table with in-frame sequences only. Part of the clones is absent; in the studies checked, under half of the shortfall reflects unresolved V genes, and no reason is known for the rest. For V, J and clone size, that table is used; D and trimming come from the DNA. The sample table lists around 600,000 clones, around 97% of them with a count of one. The ten biggest clones cover approximately 0.057% of the sample.

The donors were healthy, HIV-negative adults with no recently reported acute infections or vaccinations. All donors were Caucasian adults living in Nashville, Tennessee, USA. CD4+ T cells were enriched by magnetic negative selection; naive cells were then positively selected on CD45RA, and the negative fraction formed the memory subset. Blood was collected by leukapheresis, and PBMCs were isolated by Ficoll-Histopaque density gradient centrifugation and then cryopreserved in liquid nitrogen vapor phase. Analytical flow cytometry was used to check the purity and quantity of each magnetically sorted T cell population. From each sorted fraction, genomic DNA was isolated and quantified by UV absorbance on a Nanodrop 2000c. The germline V gene specifies SGHAT as CDR1 and FQNNGV as CDR2. Unmatched junction bases come to 0, with V trimmed by 6 bases and J by 2 bases. Including the terminal cysteine and phenylalanine, the CDR3 comprises 14 residues. The CDR3 DNA has 42 bases and is translated from base 1.

This specimen comes from a study of shared clonotypes between healthy human individuals (dated by TCRdb to the early 2020s). Regarding the study in general: The cohort included a few men and two women between 18 and 49 years of age. For each donor, three plates each were used for CD4 naive and CD4 memory, two plates were used for CD8 naive, and one plate was used for CD8 memory. Blood TCR repertoires of about 5 healthy adults were deeply sequenced to estimate repertoire size and the extent of clonotype sharing between individuals. To increase sequencing depth and limit assay-specific biases, TCR repertoire library preparation and sequencing were carried out by different laboratories using diverse techniques. Each donor's leukapheresis produced roughly between about 0.9 and 9.5 billion PBMCs. Beyond this particular receptor, the publication reports: Compared with non-shared clonotypes, clonotypes shared by all four sorted-subset donors had higher generation probabilities. Based on pairwise subsampling, the degree of clonotype sharing among donors was expected to be affected by sequencing depth. Because the study included only a small number of donors, the genetic and exposure-history diversity represented was limited. Only blood was sampled, and tissue TCR repertoires likely differ from those in blood. Even with the large sequencing depth, rarefaction of the sorted-subset datasets indicated that sequencing was incomplete. Naive subsets generally had larger estimated clonotype richness than memory subsets. When a few donors were compared, the shared fraction of clonotypes was around 4.6% for naive CD4, roughly 3.4% for naive CD8, 2% to 2.5% for memory CD4, and less than 0.5% for memory CD8.

The chain is assembled from TRBV11-2 and TRBJ2-7; TRBD2 lines up with 14 middle nucleotides. Sequencing was carried out using naive CD4+ T cells sorted from blood. Explained via the paper, the cell subset or site label denotes: CD45RA+ positively selected. This TCR derives from a woman aged 25-40 years in good health. The nucleotide sequence reads TGTGCCAGCAGGACTAGCGGGAGGGCCTACGAGCAGTACTTC. Its translation reads: CASRTSGRAYEQYF.